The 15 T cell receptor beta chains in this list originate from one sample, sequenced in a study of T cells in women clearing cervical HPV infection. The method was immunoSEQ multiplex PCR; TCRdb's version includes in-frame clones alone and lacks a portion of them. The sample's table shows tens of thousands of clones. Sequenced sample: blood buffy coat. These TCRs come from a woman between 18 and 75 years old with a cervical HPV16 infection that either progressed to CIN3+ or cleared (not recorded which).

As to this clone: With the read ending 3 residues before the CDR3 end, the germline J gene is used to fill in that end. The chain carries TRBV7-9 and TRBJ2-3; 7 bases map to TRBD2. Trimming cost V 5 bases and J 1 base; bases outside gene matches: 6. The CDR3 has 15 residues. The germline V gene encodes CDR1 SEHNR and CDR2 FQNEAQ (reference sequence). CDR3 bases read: TGTGCCAGCAGCCGAAGCGGGGAACGCACAGATACG. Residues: CASSRSGERTDT. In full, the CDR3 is CASSRSGERTDTQYF.

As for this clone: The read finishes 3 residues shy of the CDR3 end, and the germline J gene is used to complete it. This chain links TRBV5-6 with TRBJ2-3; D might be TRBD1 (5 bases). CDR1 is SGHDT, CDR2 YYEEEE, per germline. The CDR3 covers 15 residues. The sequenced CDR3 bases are TGTGCCAGCAGGCTGGGGCATTCGGGCAATCAGCCG. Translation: CASRLGHSGNQP. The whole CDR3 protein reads CASRLGHSGNQPQYF.

CDR3 bases read: TGTGCCAGTAGTAGAGGTTTGGGGGGGCCCAACTATGGC. Protein sequence: CASSRGLGGPNYG. The whole CDR3 is CASSRGLGGPNYGYTF. The chain carries TRBV19 and TRBJ1-2, with a weak D call TRBD1 (6 bases). The sequenced fragment ends 3 residues before the CDR3 boundary, so the rest is inferred from the germline J gene. Germline lookup yields CDR1 LNHDA and CDR2 SQIVND (reference sequence). CDR3 length: 16 amino acids. Trimming removed 4 bases from V and 2 bases from J, with 17 bases in between.

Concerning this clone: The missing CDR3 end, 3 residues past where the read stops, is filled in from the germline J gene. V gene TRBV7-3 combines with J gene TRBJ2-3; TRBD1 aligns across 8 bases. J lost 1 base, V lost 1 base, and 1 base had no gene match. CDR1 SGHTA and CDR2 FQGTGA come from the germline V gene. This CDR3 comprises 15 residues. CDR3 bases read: TGTGCCAGCAGCTTAAGGACAGGGCGCACAGATACG. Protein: CASSLRTGRTDT. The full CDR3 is CASSLRTGRTDTQYF. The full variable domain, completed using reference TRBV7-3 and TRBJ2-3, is GAGVSQTPSNKVTEKGKYVELRCDPISGHTALYWYRQSLGQGPEFLIYFQGTGAADDSGLPNDRFFAVRPEGSVSTLKIQRTERGDSAVYLCASSLRTGRTDTQYFGPGTRLTVL.

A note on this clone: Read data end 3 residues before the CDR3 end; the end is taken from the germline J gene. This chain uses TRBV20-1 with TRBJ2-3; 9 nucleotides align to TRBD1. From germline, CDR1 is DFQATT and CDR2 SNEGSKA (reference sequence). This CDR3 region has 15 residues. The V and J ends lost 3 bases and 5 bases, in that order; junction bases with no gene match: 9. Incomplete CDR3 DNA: TGCAGTGCTAGCAAGGGACAGGGAAAGGGAGATACG. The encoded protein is CSASKGQGKGDT. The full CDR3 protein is CSASKGQGKGDTQYF.

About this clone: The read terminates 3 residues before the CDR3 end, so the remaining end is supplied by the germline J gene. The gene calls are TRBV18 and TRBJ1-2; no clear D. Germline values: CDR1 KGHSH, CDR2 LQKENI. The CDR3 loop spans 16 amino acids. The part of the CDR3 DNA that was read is TGTGCCAGCTCACCCCTAGCGGGGATCTCATACAATGAC. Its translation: CASSPLAGISYND. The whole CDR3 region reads CASSPLAGISYNDYTF.

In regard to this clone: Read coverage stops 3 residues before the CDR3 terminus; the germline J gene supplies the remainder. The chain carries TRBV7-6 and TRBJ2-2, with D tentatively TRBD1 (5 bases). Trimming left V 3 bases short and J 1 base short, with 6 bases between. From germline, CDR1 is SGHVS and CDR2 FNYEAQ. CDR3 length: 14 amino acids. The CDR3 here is CASSLGQNTGELFF. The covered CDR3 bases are TGTGCCAGCAGCTTGGGGCAGAACACCGGGGAG.

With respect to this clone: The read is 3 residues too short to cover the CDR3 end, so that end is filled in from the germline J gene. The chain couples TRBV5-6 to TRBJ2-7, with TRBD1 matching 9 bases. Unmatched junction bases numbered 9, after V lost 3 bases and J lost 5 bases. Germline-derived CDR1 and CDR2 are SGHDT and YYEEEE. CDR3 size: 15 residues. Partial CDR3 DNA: TGTGCCAGCAGCTGGAGGGGACAGGGTTTCCACGAG. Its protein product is CASSWRGQGFHE. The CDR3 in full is CASSWRGQGFHEQYF. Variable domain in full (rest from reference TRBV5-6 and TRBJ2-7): DAGVTQSPTHLIKTRGQQVTLRCSPKSGHDTVSWYQQALGQGPQFIFQYYEEEERQRGNFPDRFSGHQFPNYSSELNVNALLLGDSALYLCASSWRGQGFHEQYFGPGTRLTVT.

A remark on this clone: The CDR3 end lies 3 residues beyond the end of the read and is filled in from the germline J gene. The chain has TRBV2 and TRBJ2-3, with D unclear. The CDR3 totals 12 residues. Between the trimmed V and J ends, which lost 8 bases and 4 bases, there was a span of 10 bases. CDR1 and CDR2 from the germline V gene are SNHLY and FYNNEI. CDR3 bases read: TGTGCCAGCTTTCTCTCCCCAGATACG. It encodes CASFLSPDT. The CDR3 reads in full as CASFLSPDTQYF.

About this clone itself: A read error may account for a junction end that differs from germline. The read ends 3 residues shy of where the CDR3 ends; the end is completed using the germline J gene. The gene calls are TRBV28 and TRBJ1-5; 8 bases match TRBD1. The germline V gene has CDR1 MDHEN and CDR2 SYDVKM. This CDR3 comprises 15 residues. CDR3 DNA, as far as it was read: TGTGCCAGCAGTTTATGGGCAGGGGGCAACCAGCCC. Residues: CASSLWAGGNQP. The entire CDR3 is CASSLWAGGNQPQHF.

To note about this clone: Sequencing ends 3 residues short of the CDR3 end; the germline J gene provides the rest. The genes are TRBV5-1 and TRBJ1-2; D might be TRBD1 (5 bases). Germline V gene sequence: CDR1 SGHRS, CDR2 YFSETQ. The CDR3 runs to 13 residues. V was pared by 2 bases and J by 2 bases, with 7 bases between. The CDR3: CASSFGQNYGYTF. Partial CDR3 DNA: TGCGCCAGCAGCTTCGGACAAAACTATGGC.

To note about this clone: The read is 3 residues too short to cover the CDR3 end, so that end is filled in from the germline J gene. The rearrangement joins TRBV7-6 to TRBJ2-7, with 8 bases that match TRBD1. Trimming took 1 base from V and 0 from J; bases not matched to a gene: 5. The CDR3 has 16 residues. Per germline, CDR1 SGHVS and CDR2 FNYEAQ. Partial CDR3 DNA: TGTGCCAGCAGCTTAGGGGGGACAGGCAGCTCCTACGAG. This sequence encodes CASSLGGTGSSYE. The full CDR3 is CASSLGGTGSSYEQYF.

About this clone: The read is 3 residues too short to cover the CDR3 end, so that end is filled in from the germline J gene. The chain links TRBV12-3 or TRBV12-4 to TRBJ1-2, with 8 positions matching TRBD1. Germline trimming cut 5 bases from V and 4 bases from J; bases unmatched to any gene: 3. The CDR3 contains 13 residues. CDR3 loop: CASSPGTGYGYTF. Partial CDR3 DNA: TGTGCCAGCAGTCCCGGGACAGGCTATGGC.

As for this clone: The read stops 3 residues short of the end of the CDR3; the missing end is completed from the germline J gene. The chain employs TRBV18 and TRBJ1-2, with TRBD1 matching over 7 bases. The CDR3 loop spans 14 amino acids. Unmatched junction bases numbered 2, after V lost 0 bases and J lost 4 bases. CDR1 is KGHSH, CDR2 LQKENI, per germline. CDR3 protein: CASSPPAGGYGYTF. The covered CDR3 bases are TGTGCCAGCTCACCACCGGCAGGGGGCTATGGC.

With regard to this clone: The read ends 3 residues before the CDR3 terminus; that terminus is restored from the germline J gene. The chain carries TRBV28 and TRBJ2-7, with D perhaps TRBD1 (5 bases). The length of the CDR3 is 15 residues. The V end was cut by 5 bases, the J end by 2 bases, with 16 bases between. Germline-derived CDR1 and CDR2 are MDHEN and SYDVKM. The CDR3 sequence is CASSMIQGVPYEQYF. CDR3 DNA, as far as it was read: TGTGCCAGCAGTATGATCCAAGGGGTTCCCTACGAG.